This T cell receptor (beta chain) was documented in a study of T cell responses to AZD1222 COVID-19 vaccine. As concerns this clone: What it binds is not known.

Profiling relied on immunoSEQ multiplex PCR, and the TCRdb table lists in-frame clones only, not all of them. The sample shows more than 100,000 clones, about 92% of them seen only once. Overall study results and limits: Researchers report vaccine-associated CD4 TCRs spanning spike, with dominance at 160-218 and 743-854. Clonal diversity was possibly underestimated, and the donors were mostly white British, with more females. Nearly half of spike-specific TCRs reportedly target variant regions that are unmutated in the B.1.351 and B.1.1.7 variants.

V was shortened by 6 bases and J by 6 bases, with 11 bases between the two germline ends. The CDR3 covers 12 residues. Pooling covered second doses at about 4 or about 12 weeks. This chain links TRBV12-3 or TRBV12-4 with TRBJ1-1; unclear D gene. The sample consisted of peripheral blood, taken 28 days after the second AZD1222 dose. The TCR comes from an adult who received the AZD1222 COVID-19 vaccine. CDR3 nucleotides: TGTGCCAGCAGCCAAGGACGGGCTGAAGCTTTCTTT. It specifies CASSQGRAEAFF.